A selection of T cell receptor beta chains follows, all from one sample in a study of T cells in tuberculosis. Profiling relied on immunoSEQ multiplex PCR, and the TCRdb table lists in-frame clones only, not all of them. This sample has tens of thousands of clones, with less than 95% found just once. The sample was PBMCs, taken at tuberculosis diagnosis. All receptors come from an adult with tuberculosis. Each CDR3 is given with its conserved first and last residue. The D gene is left open where the match is weak. Size is omitted from some rows. Given values are once, few, many or a class for expanded clones.

clone_size j_call v_call d_call cdr3_aa cdr3_nt
- TRBJ2-7 TRBV10-3 - CAIKRDKGNYEQYF TGTGCCATCAAGAGGGACAAGGGAAACTACGAGCAGTACTTC
- TRBJ2-1 TRBV2 TRBD2 CASSEPRGGLNNEQFF TGTGCCAGCAGTGAACCCCGGGGGGGCCTGAACAATGAGCAGTTCTTC
- TRBJ1-2 TRBV4-3 - CASSQEIQGGNYGYTF TGCGCCAGCAGCCAAGAGATCCAGGGCGGTAACTATGGCTACACCTTC
- TRBJ2-1 TRBV6-6 TRBD1 CASSSRPRGSSLEQFF TGTGCCAGCAGCTCTCGACCCAGGGGGAGCTCTCTTGAGCAGTTCTTC
once TRBJ1-6 TRBV30 - CAWSPTVQSPLHF TGTGCCTGGAGCCCTACAGTCCAATCACCCCTCCACTTT
few TRBJ1-5 TRBV28 TRBD1 CASNTGGQPQHF TGTGCCAGCAATACAGGGGGTCAGCCCCAGCATTTT
- TRBJ2-2 TRBV9 - CASSVIEGSGELFF TGTGCCAGCAGCGTTATTGAGGGATCCGGGGAGCTGTTTTTT
- TRBJ1-5 TRBV10-2 TRBD1 CASGPDRGNQPQHF TGCGCCAGCGGGCCTGACAGGGGCAATCAGCCCCAGCATTTT
- TRBJ1-2 TRBV29-1 - CSVEDYRDYGYTF TGCAGCGTTGAAGATTACAGGGACTATGGCTACACCTTC
- TRBJ1-1 TRBV4-3 - CASSLSSRGGFTEAFF TGCGCCAGCAGCCTTTCGTCCCGAGGAGGGTTCACTGAAGCTTTCTTT
- TRBJ1-6 TRBV6-1 - CASSDGQLYNSPLHF TGTGCCAGCAGTGATGGACAGCTCTATAATTCACCCCTCCACTTT
- TRBJ1-1 TRBV29-1 - CSVEVGWGNTEAFF TGCAGCGTTGAAGTGGGTTGGGGCAACACTGAAGCTTTCTTT
- TRBJ1-2 TRBV6-5 TRBD1 CASSRRTGGGYGYTF TGTGCCAGCAGCCGTCGGACAGGGGGCGGCTATGGCTACACCTTC
- TRBJ2-1 TRBV11-1 - CASSLEGVGRYNEQFF TGTGCCAGCAGCTTAGAGGGGGTTGGCAGATACAATGAGCAGTTCTTC
- TRBJ2-3 TRBV7-2 TRBD2 CASSLGGGGGDTQYF TGTGCCAGCAGCTTAGGTGGCGGGGGGGGAGATACGCAGTATTTT
- TRBJ1-6 TRBV6-6 - CASSPINDSPLHF TGTGCCAGCAGTCCTATCAACGATTCACCCCTCCACTTT
- TRBJ1-3 TRBV5-6 - CASSFGRGISGNTIYF TGTGCCAGCAGCTTTGGGAGAGGCATCTCTGGAAACACCATATATTTT
- TRBJ2-1 TRBV21-1 - CASSRTAGGTYNEQFF TGTGCCAGCAGCAGAACTGCTGGCGGGACCTACAATGAGCAGTTCTTC
- TRBJ1-1 TRBV5-4 - CASSLPGLNTEAFF TGTGCCAGCAGCCTCCCGGGACTCAACACTGAAGCTTTCTTT
- TRBJ2-3 TRBV2 TRBD1 CASSVDRTRDTQYF TGTGCCAGCAGTGTGGACAGGACGAGAGATACGCAGTATTTT
- TRBJ1-1 TRBV27 TRBD1 CASSLGQGAGTEAFF TGTGCCAGCAGTTTAGGTCAGGGGGCGGGCACTGAAGCTTTCTTT
- TRBJ1-2 TRBV7-6 TRBD1 CASSLGTGEGYTF TGTGCCAGCAGCTTAGGGACAGGGGAGGGCTACACCTTC
- TRBJ1-1 TRBV14 TRBD1 CASSLGTGYDTEAFF TGTGCCAGCAGCCTCGGGACAGGGTACGACACTGAAGCTTTCTTT
- TRBJ1-1 TRBV14 - CASSHRWSATEAFF TGTGCCAGCAGCCACAGGTGGTCGGCCACTGAAGCTTTCTTT
- TRBJ1-1 TRBV6-6 - CASNGRPEDTEAFF TGTGCCAGCAATGGACGACCGGAGGACACTGAAGCTTTCTTT
- TRBJ2-5 TRBV5-1 - CASRTNSQETQYF TGCGCCAGCAGAACGAACTCTCAAGAGACCCAGTACTTC
- TRBJ1-2 TRBV5-4 TRBD1 CASSSTLYDRGLSGYTF TGTGCCAGCAGCTCGACTCTCTACGACAGGGGGCTCTCTGGCTACACCTTC
- TRBJ2-1 TRBV4-3 TRBD1 CASSQDTGTGGREQFF TGCGCCAGCAGCCAAGACACCGGGACAGGGGGCAGGGAGCAGTTCTTC
- TRBJ1-2 TRBV5-6 TRBD1 CASNLDREGYTF TGTGCCAGCAACTTGGACAGGGAAGGCTACACCTTC
- TRBJ2-5 TRBV15 TRBD1 CATSGGTGKETQYF TGTGCCACCAGCGGCGGGACAGGGAAAGAGACCCAGTACTTC
- TRBJ1-1 TRBV29-1 - CSVFTGSGTEAFF TGCAGCGTCTTTACAGGGAGTGGCACTGAAGCTTTCTTT
- TRBJ2-5 TRBV28 TRBD2 CASKNAGTSGGAETQYF TGTGCCAGCAAGAATGCGGGGACTAGCGGGGGGGCAGAGACCCAGTACTTC
- TRBJ2-7 TRBV11-2 TRBD1 CASSPRTGNDEQYF TGTGCCAGCAGCCCTCGGACAGGGAACGACGAGCAGTACTTC
few TRBJ1-2 TRBV5-1 - CASSLGLNGYTF TGCGCCAGCAGCTTGGGGCTGAATGGCTACACCTTC
- TRBJ2-1 TRBV27 - CASTNWGGPLYNEQFF TGTGCCAGCACCAATTGGGGGGGGCCCCTTTACAATGAGCAGTTCTTC
few TRBJ1-2 TRBV15 TRBD1 CATSRAGTGYGYTF TGTGCCACCAGCAGAGCTGGGACAGGCTATGGCTACACCTTC
- TRBJ1-1 TRBV12-5 - CASGLGMGQEAFF TGTGCTAGTGGTTTGGGCATGGGGCAGGAAGCTTTCTTT
- TRBJ2-7 TRBV6-1 TRBD1 CASSEPGQGTNEQYF TGTGCCAGCAGTGAACCGGGACAGGGAACCAACGAGCAGTACTTC
few TRBJ2-7 TRBV7-2 TRBD2 CASSLVTLAGGRDYEQYF TGTGCCAGCAGCTTAGTAACTCTAGCGGGGGGCCGAGATTACGAGCAGTACTTC
- TRBJ2-5 TRBV6-4 - CASSSDWSETQYF TGTGCCAGCAGTTCCGACTGGTCCGAGACCCAGTACTTC
few TRBJ2-2 TRBV15 TRBD2 CATSGTSGGAEELFF TGTGCCACCAGCGGTACTAGCGGGGGGGCCGAGGAGCTGTTTTTT
- TRBJ1-4 TRBV29-1 TRBD1 CSVEGTGRKLFF TGCAGCGTTGAAGGGACAGGGCGAAAACTGTTTTTT
- TRBJ2-3 TRBV29-1 - CSVRGGAPPTDTQYF TGCAGCGTTCGTGGGGGGGCCCCCCCCACAGATACGCAGTATTTT